This T cell receptor beta chain was obtained from a study of T cell changes during pregnancy in multiple sclerosis. CDR3 length equals 17 residues. The germline V gene has CDR1 SGDLS and CDR2 YYNGEE. The junction had 6 bases not matched to a gene; V was cut back by 3 bases and J by 5 bases. Using immunoSEQ multiplex PCR, the repertoire was profiled, and TCRdb retains in-frame clones only, with some absent. The sample has under 65,000 clones; 90% are singletons. The specimen comprised peripheral blood, sampled in the first trimester of pregnancy. V and J are TRBV9 and TRBJ2-3; 16 nucleotides line up with TRBD2. The origin of this receptor is a female donor in good health, enrolled as a control in a pregnancy study. As DNA, the CDR3 is TGTGCCAGCAGCGCAGGGACTAGCGGGGGGGCCCGAGATACGCAGTATTTT. Amino acids: CASSAGTSGGARDTQYF.